These T cell receptor beta chains were read from a single sample in a study of CD8+ T cells in alopecia areata. TCRdb's table, derived via immunoSEQ multiplex PCR, lists solely in-frame clones and lacks some. Here the sample spans around 140,000 clones, about half being singletons. The material sequenced was CD4+ T cells sorted from blood, taken at week 0. The origin of the receptors is a human donor with alopecia areata. CDR3s include the opening cysteine and the closing phenylalanine or tryptophan. The D gene is left open where the match is weak. Size is omitted from some rows. Given values are once, few, many or a class for expanded clones.

j_call d_call clone_size v_call cdr3_aa cdr3_nt
TRBJ1-1 - - TRBV29-1 CSVAGRMNTEAFF TGCAGCGTTGCCGGACGGATGAACACTGAAGCTTTCTTT
TRBJ2-7 - few TRBV27 CASSPSYEQYF TGTGCCAGCAGTCCTTCCTACGAGCAGTACTTC
TRBJ2-7 - few TRBV29-1 CSVGVSLGDLSSYEQYF TGCAGCGTGGGAGTCTCGCTAGGCGATCTAAGCTCCTACGAGCAGTACTTC
TRBJ2-2 - - TRBV27 CATRNSNTGELFF TGTGCCACCAGGAATTCGAACACCGGGGAGCTGTTTTTT
TRBJ2-5 - - TRBV7-9 CASSLLNQETQYF TGTGCCAGCAGCTTACTGAACCAAGAGACCCAGTACTTC
TRBJ2-3 - - TRBV29-1 CSVEWTGTTTDTQYF TGCAGCGTTGAATGGACAGGGACTACAACAGATACGCAGTATTTT
TRBJ1-5 TRBD1 - TRBV6-5 CASSPKTGRDQPQHF TGTGCCAGCAGCCCCAAGACAGGGAGGGATCAGCCCCAGCATTTT
TRBJ2-1 TRBD2 - TRBV5-4 CASSPPRASGNEQFF TGTGCCAGCAGCCCTCCCCGTGCTAGCGGGAATGAGCAGTTCTTC
TRBJ2-7 - - TRBV9 CASSVKGSYEQYF TGTGCCAGCAGCGTAAAGGGTTCCTACGAGCAGTACTTC
TRBJ2-1 - - TRBV29-1 CSVEGGGEQFF TGCAGCGTGGAGGGAGGGGGTGAGCAGTTCTTC
TRBJ2-3 - few TRBV27 CASSLGGTSTDTQYF TGTGCCAGCAGTCTAGGGGGGACTAGCACAGATACGCAGTATTTT
TRBJ2-1 TRBD2 - TRBV7-2 CASSPPGTIYNEQFF TGTGCCAGCAGCCCCCCCGGGACTATCTACAATGAGCAGTTCTTC
TRBJ1-1 - - TRBV4-3 CASSQGRGGRTEAFF TGCGCCAGCAGCCAAGGGAGGGGGGGCCGGACTGAAGCTTTCTTT
TRBJ2-5 TRBD2 few TRBV5-4 CASSFGAGGGETQYF TGTGCCAGCAGCTTCGGAGCGGGAGGGGGGGAGACCCAGTACTTC
TRBJ2-4 - - TRBV29-1 CSARGSGQNIQYF TGCAGCGCCCGGGGTAGTGGTCAAAACATTCAGTACTTC
TRBJ2-3 - - TRBV15 CATSRGRDTQYF TGTGCCACCAGCCGTGGGAGGGATACGCAGTATTTT
TRBJ2-5 - - TRBV29-1 CSVTRTEETQYF TGCAGCGTGACAAGGACGGAAGAGACCCAGTACTTC
TRBJ2-7 TRBD2 medium-sized TRBV14 CASSWTRGEQYF TGTGCCAGCAGCTGGACTAGGGGCGAGCAGTACTTC
TRBJ1-2 - - TRBV11-1 CASSLVDGANYGYTF TGTGCCAGCAGCTTAGTCGACGGGGCTAACTATGGCTACACCTTC
TRBJ2-2 - - TRBV7-2 CASSLSGANTGELFF TGTGCCAGCAGCTTAAGTGGGGCGAACACCGGGGAGCTGTTTTTT
TRBJ2-2 TRBD2 - TRBV6-1 CAAGAGVTGELFF TGTGCCGCCGGAGCGGGAGTCACCGGGGAGCTGTTTTTT
TRBJ2-1 - - TRBV5-6 CASSRRGAGGYNEQFF TGTGCCAGCAGCCGCCGGGGAGCCGGCGGGTACAATGAGCAGTTCTTC
TRBJ1-1 TRBD1 once TRBV7-2 CASSVTGTGNTEAFF TGTGCCAGCAGCGTGACCGGGACAGGGAACACTGAAGCTTTCTTT
TRBJ1-2 - - TRBV15 CATSRGGTEGYTF TGTGCCACCAGCAGAGGAGGGACGGAAGGCTACACCTTC
TRBJ2-3 - few TRBV6-5 CASSSYTDTQYF TGTGCCAGCAGCTCCTATACAGATACGCAGTATTTT
TRBJ1-2 - many TRBV10-3 CAISESLGNPPFGYTF TGTGCCATCAGTGAGTCGTTAGGGAACCCACCCTTTGGCTACACCTTC
TRBJ2-1 - - TRBV19 CASSIRDEQFF TGTGCCAGTAGTATACGCGATGAGCAGTTCTTC
TRBJ1-2 TRBD1 - TRBV30 CAWTKDRGDYGYTF TGTGCCTGGACTAAGGACAGGGGAGACTATGGCTACACCTTC
TRBJ2-5 - - TRBV19 CASNSLFQETQYF TGTGCCAGTAACAGCCTCTTTCAAGAGACCCAGTACTTC
TRBJ2-3 - - TRBV5-1 CASSLFGIGGTDTQYF TGCGCCAGCAGCTTGTTCGGGATCGGTGGCACAGATACGCAGTATTTT
TRBJ1-4 - few TRBV28 CASSLPGSPREKLFF TGTGCCAGCAGTTTACCGGGAAGCCCAAGGGAAAAACTGTTTTTT
TRBJ2-5 - - TRBV29-1 CSVKTRPGGETQYF TGCAGCGTTAAAACTAGACCTGGAGGGGAGACCCAGTACTTC
TRBJ2-3 - few TRBV29-1 CSVERGGTDTQYF TGCAGCGTTGAACGTGGCGGCACAGATACGCAGTATTTT
TRBJ1-5 - - TRBV6-5 CASSVGGSNQPQHF TGTGCCAGCAGTGTGGGGGGTAGCAATCAGCCCCAGCATTTT
TRBJ2-3 - - TRBV2 CASSQGQTDTQYF TGTGCCAGCAGTCAGGGGCAGACAGATACGCAGTATTTT
TRBJ2-7 - - TRBV19 CASSIRRSFATYEQYF TGTGCCAGTAGTATAAGGAGAAGCTTTGCGACTTACGAGCAGTACTTC
TRBJ2-5 - - TRBV29-1 CSVGRQETQYF TGCAGCGTTGGTCGTCAAGAGACCCAGTACTTC
TRBJ2-1 - - TRBV4-2 CASSQEVFGQGQGQFF TGTGCCAGCAGCCAAGAGGTCTTTGGTCAGGGCCAGGGGCAGTTCTTC
TRBJ2-1 TRBD2 - TRBV30 CAWSAAGGPPFF TGTGCCTGGAGCGCAGCGGGAGGGCCTCCGTTCTTC
TRBJ1-1 - few TRBV30 CAWSGPGSTEAFF TGTGCCTGGTCCGGACCGGGGAGCACTGAAGCTTTCTTT
TRBJ2-3 TRBD2 - TRBV7-3 CASSLTSGRDTQYF TGTGCCAGCAGCTTAACTAGCGGGAGAGATACGCAGTATTTT
TRBJ2-1 TRBD1 - TRBV5-4 CASSSPRDRGTRNEQFF TGTGCCAGCAGCTCACCCCGGGACAGGGGGACACGCAATGAGCAGTTCTTC
TRBJ2-2 - - TRBV30 CAWSVARRTGELFF TGTGCCTGGAGCGTGGCCAGGCGAACCGGGGAGCTGTTTTTT
TRBJ2-3 TRBD2 - TRBV7-8 CASGLAGGIYTDTQYF TGTGCCAGTGGACTAGCGGGAGGGATTTACACAGATACGCAGTATTTT